The sequence of this TCR beta chain was determined in a study of T-cell reconstitution after alpha-beta-depleted transplantation in children. The study's findings and limits: For some patients, TCRbeta diversity was high at day 60 because of recipient T cells and thymic progenitors that survived. T-cell counts and diversity at one year following transplant were attributed mainly to newly produced T cells. Several hundred expanded graft clones reportedly were the source of alpha-beta T cells about two months after transplant.

Deletions cut 2 bases from V and 6 bases from J, with 13 bases between. Germline V gene data show CDR1 as LGHDT and CDR2 as YNNKEL (reference sequence). This CDR3 is built from 14 residues. The library targeted TCRbeta and was prepared with unique molecular identifiers. TCRdb re-called the PCR reads with MiXCR, one entry per CDR3 protein. Of under 750,000 distinct CDR3 sequences in the sample, 23% are singletons; the top ten hold about 14%. As concerns this clonotype: Antigen specificity is unknown.

The specimen comprised PBMCs, mostly from graft donor cells, sampled 360 days after TCRalphabeta/CD19-depleted stem cell transplant. This chain connects TRBV3-1 to TRBJ2-5; possible D gene TRBD2, 6 bases. The TCR comes from a boy under three years old who had a stem cell transplant for acute myeloid leukemia, so the T cells may come from the graft donor. The CDR3 DNA reads as TGTGCCAGCAGCCAAAGTACTAGCCCCAAGACCCAGTACTTC. It yields the protein CASSQSTSPKTQYF.